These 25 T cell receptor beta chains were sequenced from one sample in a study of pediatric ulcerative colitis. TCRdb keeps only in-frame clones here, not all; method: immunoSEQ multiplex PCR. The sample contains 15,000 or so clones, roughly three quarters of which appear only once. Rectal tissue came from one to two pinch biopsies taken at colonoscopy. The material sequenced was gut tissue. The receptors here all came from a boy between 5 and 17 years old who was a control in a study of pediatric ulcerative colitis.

CDR3 nucleotides: TGTGCCATCAGTGTGGGGGGGTCGGAGACCCAGTACTTC. This translates into CAISVGGSETQYF. The rearrangement uses TRBV10-3 and TRBJ2-5; 7 bases line up with TRBD2. The germline V gene has CDR1 ENHRY and CDR2 SYGVKD. This CDR3 has 13 residues. Germline trimming cut 4 bases from V and 5 bases from J; bases unmatched to any gene: 4.

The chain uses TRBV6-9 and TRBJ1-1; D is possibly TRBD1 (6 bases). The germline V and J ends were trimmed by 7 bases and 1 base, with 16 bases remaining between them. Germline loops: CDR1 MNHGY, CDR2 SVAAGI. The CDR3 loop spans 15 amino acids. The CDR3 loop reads CASTKQGPQNTEAFF. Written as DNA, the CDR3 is TGTGCCAGCACCAAGCAGGGGCCTCAGAACACTGAAGCTTTCTTT.

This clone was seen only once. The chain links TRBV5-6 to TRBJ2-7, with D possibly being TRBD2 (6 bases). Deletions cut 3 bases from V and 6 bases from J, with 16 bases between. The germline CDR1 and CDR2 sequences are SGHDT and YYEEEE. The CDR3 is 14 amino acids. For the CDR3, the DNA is TGTGCCAGCAGCTCCCACCCGTCGGGGGTCGAGCAGTACTTC. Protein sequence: CASSSHPSGVEQYF.

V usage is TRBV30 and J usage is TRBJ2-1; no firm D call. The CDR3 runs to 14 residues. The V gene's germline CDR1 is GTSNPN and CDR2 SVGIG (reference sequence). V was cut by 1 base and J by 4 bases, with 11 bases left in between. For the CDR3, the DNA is TGTGCCTGGAGTGGGAGCCAGATTTACAATGAGCAGTTCTTC. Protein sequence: CAWSGSQIYNEQFF.

CDR3 coding DNA: TGTGCCTGTAACCCGAGGGGTCAGAAAGAGACCCAGTACTTC. As protein: CACNPRGQKETQYF. This sequence joins TRBV30 and TRBJ2-5; D could derive from TRBD1 or TRBD2 (5 bases each). V lost 6 bases to trimming and J lost 3 bases, with 17 bases between them. There are 14 residues in the CDR3. Germline assignment: CDR1 GTSNPN and CDR2 SVGIG (reference sequence).

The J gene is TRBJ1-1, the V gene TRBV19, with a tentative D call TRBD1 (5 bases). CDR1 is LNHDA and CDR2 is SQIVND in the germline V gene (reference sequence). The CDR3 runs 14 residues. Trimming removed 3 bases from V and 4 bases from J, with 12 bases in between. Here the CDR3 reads CASSMGQRGTEAFF. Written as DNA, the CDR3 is TGTGCCAGTAGTATGGGGCAGAGGGGCACTGAAGCTTTCTTT.

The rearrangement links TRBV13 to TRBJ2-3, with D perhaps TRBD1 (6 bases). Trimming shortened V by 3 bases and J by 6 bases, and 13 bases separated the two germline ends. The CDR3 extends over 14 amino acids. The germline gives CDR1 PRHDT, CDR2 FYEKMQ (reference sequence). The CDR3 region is CASSFTGRGDTQYF. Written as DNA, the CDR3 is TGTGCCAGCAGCTTCACAGGGCGAGGGGATACGCAGTATTTT.

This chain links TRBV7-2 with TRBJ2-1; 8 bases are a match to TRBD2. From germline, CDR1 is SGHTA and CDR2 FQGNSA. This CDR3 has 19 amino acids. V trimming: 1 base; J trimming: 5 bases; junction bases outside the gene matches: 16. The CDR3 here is CASSLGEAGVRALNNEQFF. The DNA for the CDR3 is TGTGCCAGCAGCTTAGGAGAAGCGGGAGTGAGGGCTTTAAACAATGAGCAGTTCTTC.

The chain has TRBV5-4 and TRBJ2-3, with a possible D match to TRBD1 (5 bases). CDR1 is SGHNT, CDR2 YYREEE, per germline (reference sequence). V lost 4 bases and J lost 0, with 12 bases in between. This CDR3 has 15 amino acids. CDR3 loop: CASSGQSSSTDTQYF. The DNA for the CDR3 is TGTGCCAGCAGCGGACAATCCTCTAGCACAGATACGCAGTATTTT.

CDR3 residues: CASSPREKSYNEQFF. CDR3 DNA: TGTGCCAGCAGCCCCCGGGAGAAGTCCTACAATGAGCAGTTCTTC. The chain combines TRBV9 with TRBJ2-1; weak D call: TRBD2 (6 bases). The germline V and J ends were trimmed by 4 bases and 1 base, with 12 bases remaining between them. Germline CDR1 is SGDLS and CDR2 is YYNGEE. The CDR3 consists of 15 residues.

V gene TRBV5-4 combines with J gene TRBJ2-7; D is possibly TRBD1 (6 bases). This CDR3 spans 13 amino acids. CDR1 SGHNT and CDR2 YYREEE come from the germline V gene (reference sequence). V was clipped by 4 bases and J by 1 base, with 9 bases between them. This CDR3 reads CASSGGKSYEQYF. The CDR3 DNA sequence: TGTGCCAGCAGCGGGGGCAAATCCTACGAGCAGTACTTC.

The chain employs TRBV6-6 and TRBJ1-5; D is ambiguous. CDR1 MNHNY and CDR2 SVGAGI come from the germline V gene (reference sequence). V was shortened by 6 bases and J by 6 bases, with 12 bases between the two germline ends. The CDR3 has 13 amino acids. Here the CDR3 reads CASSPPEGQPQHF. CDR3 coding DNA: TGTGCCAGCAGCCCCCCGGAGGGTCAGCCCCAGCATTTT.

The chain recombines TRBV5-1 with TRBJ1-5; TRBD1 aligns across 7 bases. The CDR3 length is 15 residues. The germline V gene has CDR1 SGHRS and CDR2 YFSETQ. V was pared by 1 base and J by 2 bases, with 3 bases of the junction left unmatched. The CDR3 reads CASSLSGTGNQPQHF. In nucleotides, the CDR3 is TGCGCCAGCAGCTTGTCCGGGACAGGCAATCAGCCCCAGCATTTT.

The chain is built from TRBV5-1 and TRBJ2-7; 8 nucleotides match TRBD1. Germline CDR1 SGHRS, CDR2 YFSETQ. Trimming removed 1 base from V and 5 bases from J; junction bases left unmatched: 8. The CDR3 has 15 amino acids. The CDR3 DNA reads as TGCGCCAGCAGCTTGCAGGACAGGGATTTCGACGAGCAGTACTTC. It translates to CASSLQDRDFDEQYF.

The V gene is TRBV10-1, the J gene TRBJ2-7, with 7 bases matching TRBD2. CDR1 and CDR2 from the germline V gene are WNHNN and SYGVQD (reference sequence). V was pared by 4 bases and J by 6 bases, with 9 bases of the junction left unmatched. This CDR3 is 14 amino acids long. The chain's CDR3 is CASSAGLVTGEQYF. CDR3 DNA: TGCGCCAGCAGTGCCGGACTAGTAACGGGCGAGCAGTACTTC.

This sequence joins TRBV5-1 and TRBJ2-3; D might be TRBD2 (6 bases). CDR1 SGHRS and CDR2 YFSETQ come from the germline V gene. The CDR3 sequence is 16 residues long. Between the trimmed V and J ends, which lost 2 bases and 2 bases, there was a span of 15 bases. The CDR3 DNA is TGCGCCAGCAGCTTCGCGGGGATATCGATCACAGATACGCAGTATTTT. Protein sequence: CASSFAGISITDTQYF.

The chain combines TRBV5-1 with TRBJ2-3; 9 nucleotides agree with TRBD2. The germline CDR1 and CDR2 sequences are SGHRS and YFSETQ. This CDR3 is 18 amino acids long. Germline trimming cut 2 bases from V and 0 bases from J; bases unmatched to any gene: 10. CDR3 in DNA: TGCGCCAGCAGCTTAAGTAGCGGGAGAGCGGCTAGCACAGATACGCAGTATTTT. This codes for CASSLSSGRAASTDTQYF.

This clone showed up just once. This CDR3 reads CASESSNQPQHF. The CDR3 DNA sequence: TGTGCCAGCGAGAGTAGCAATCAGCCCCAGCATTTT. This sequence joins TRBV6-1 and TRBJ1-5; D is ambiguous. CDR3 length equals 12 residues. V was shortened by 8 bases and J by 0 bases, with 5 bases between the two germline ends. Germline CDR1 MNHNS, CDR2 SASEGT.

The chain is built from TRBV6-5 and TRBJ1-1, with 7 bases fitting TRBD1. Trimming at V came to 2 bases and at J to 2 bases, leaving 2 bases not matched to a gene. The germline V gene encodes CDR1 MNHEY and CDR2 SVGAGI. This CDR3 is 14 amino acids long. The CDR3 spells CASSYRGPNTEAFF. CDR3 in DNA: TGTGCCAGCAGTTACAGGGGGCCCAACACTGAAGCTTTCTTT.

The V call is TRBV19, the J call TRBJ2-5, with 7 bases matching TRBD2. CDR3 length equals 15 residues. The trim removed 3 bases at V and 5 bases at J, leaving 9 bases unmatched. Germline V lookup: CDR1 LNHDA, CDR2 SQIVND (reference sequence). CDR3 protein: CASSMQTGGWETQYF. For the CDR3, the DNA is TGTGCCAGTAGTATGCAAACGGGGGGTTGGGAGACCCAGTACTTC.

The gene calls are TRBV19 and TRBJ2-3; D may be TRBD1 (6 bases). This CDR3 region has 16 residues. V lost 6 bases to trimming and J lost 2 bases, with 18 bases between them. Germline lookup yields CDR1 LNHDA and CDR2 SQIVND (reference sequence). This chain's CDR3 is CASSSTPGQVTDTQYF. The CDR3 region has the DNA TGTGCCAGTAGCTCTACTCCGGGACAAGTCACAGATACGCAGTATTTT.

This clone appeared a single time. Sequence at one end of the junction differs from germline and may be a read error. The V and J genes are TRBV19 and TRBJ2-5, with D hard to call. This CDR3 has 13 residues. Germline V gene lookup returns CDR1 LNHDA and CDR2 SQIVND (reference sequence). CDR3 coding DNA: TGTGCCAGCAGTATCCAAGGCCTAGAGACCCAGTACTTC. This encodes CASSIQGLETQYF.

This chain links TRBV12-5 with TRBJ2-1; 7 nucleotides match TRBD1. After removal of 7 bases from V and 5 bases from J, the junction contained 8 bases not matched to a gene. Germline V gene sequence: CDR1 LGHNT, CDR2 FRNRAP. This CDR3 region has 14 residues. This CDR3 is CASEKGQRHNEQFF. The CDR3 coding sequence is TGTGCTAGTGAAAAGGGACAGAGACACAATGAGCAGTTCTTC.

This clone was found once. CDR3 nucleotides: TGTGCCAGCAGCATGACTAGCTTCACCGGGGAGCTGTTTTTT. It yields the protein CASSMTSFTGELFF. This chain connects TRBV7-3 to TRBJ2-2; TRBD2 matches at 7 bases. Trimming cost V 5 bases and J 4 bases; bases outside gene matches: 4. The length of the CDR3 is 14 residues. The germline V gene has CDR1 SGHTA and CDR2 FQGTGA.

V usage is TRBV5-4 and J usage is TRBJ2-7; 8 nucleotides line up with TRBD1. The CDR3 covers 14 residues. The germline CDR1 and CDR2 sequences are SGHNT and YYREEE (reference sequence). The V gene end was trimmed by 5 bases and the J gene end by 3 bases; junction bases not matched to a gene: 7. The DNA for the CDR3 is TGTGCCAGCAGTCCCACCACAGGGGGCTACGAGCAGTACTTC. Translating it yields CASSPTTGGYEQYF.